This entry lists 25 T cell receptor beta chains sequenced from one sample in a study of chemoradiotherapy in HPV16-positive cancers. This table comes from immunoSEQ multiplex PCR, and its TCRdb copy is limited to in-frame clones, with some not included. The top ten clones hold approximately 3% of a sample with tens of thousands of clones, roughly nine tenths of them seen once. This material consisted of blood, taken from a patient who underwent chemoradiotherapy. These receptors all stem from a human donor with HPV-associated anogenital cancer.

V usage is TRBV11-3 and J usage is TRBJ2-1; no reliable D call. The CDR3 extends over 14 amino acids. Germline V gene lookup returns CDR1 SGHNT and CDR2 YENEEA. V shed 5 bases and J shed 2 bases, with 10 bases lying between them. The CDR3 protein is CASSPGGPYNEQFF. The CDR3 nucleotides are TGTGCCAGCAGCCCCGGCGGACCCTACAATGAGCAGTTCTTC.

The chain recombines TRBV2 with TRBJ1-1; unclear D gene. This CDR3 has 12 amino acids. Germline lookup yields CDR1 SNHLY and CDR2 FYNNEI. Trimming pared 10 bases from V and 0 bases from J, leaving 9 bases between. In DNA, the CDR3 is TGTGCCACGGCACCACTGAACACTGAAGCTTTCTTT. Protein: CATAPLNTEAFF.

The genes are TRBV7-3 and TRBJ2-1; 8 bases agree with TRBD2. CDR1 is SGHTA, CDR2 FQGTGA, per germline. Trimming at V came to 5 bases and at J to 6 bases, leaving 9 bases not matched to a gene. The CDR3 spans 15 residues. The CDR3 coding sequence is TGTGCCAGCAGCACACCGGGACTAGGGTTCAATGAGCAGTTCTTC. Translating it yields CASSTPGLGFNEQFF. Using reference TRBV7-3 and TRBJ2-1 for the parts outside the CDR3, the full variable domain is GAGVSQTPSNKVTEKGKYVELRCDPISGHTALYWYRQSLGQGPEFLIYFQGTGAADDSGLPNDRFFAVRPEGSVSTLKIQRTERGDSAVYLCASSTPGLGFNEQFFGPGTRLTVL.

V gene TRBV30 combines with J gene TRBJ2-5; D is unclear. This CDR3 contains 14 residues. Germline CDR1 and CDR2: GTSNPN and SVGIG (reference sequence). Trimming pared 0 bases from V and 3 bases from J, leaving 11 bases between. This chain's CDR3 is CAWSVKGMKETQYF. DNA for the CDR3: TGTGCCTGGAGTGTCAAAGGGATGAAAGAGACCCAGTACTTC.

The chain has TRBV9 and TRBJ2-4; TRBD1 is a possible D gene (5 bases). Germline values: CDR1 SGDLS, CDR2 YYNGEE. V was clipped by 3 bases and J by 5 bases, with 6 bases between them. This CDR3 comprises 12 residues. CDR3 DNA: TGTGCCAGCAGCGGGGGCCAAAACATTCAGTACTTC. The encoded protein is CASSGGQNIQYF.

The chain employs TRBV7-8 and TRBJ2-1; D perhaps matches TRBD1 (5 bases). Per germline, CDR1 SGHVS and CDR2 FQNEAQ. The CDR3 loop spans 15 amino acids. The V end lost 1 base, the J end lost 3 bases, and 10 bases lay between the germline ends. In DNA, the CDR3 is TGTGCCAGCAGCTTAGGACAGTCTTACTACAATGAGCAGTTCTTC. This translates into CASSLGQSYYNEQFF.

The CDR3: CASSGPDSSYEQYF. The DNA of the CDR3 is TGTGCCAGCAGTGGACCGGACAGCTCCTACGAGCAGTACTTC. J is TRBJ2-7 and V is TRBV6-1; the D gene is possibly TRBD1 (6 bases). CDR1 and CDR2 from the germline V gene are MNHNS and SASEGT. CDR3 length: 14 residues. V was cut by 4 bases and J by 0 bases, with 10 bases left in between.

The CDR3 loop reads CASSPTRNTGELFF. CDR3 in DNA: TGTGCCAGCAGCCCTACTAGGAACACCGGGGAGCTGTTTTTT. This chain joins TRBV7-2 and TRBJ2-2; D possibly corresponds to TRBD2 (5 bases). Germline V gene lookup returns CDR1 SGHTA and CDR2 FQGNSA. The CDR3 has 14 residues. V was trimmed by 5 bases and J by 1 base, leaving 8 bases between them.

The chain uses TRBV7-2 and TRBJ2-3, with 9 positions matching TRBD2. Unmatched junction bases numbered 13, after V lost 7 bases and J lost 5 bases. The CDR3 is 16 residues long. Per the germline V gene, CDR1 is SGHTA and CDR2 is FQGNSA. The CDR3 nucleotides are TGTGCCAGCACTAAATCGCGGGGGGGCCGGAGAGATACGCAGTATTTT. Encoded protein: CASTKSRGGRRDTQYF.

The chain combines TRBV6-1 with TRBJ1-3; D not resolved. Germline CDR1 and CDR2: MNHNS and SASEGT. V gave up 6 bases and J gave up 0 bases, with 12 bases separating them. The CDR3 totals 15 residues. The CDR3 spells CASRDGRTSGNTIYF. The CDR3 DNA sequence: TGTGCCAGCAGAGACGGGAGAACCTCTGGAAACACCATATATTTT.

The V and J genes are TRBV30 and TRBJ1-1; D is perhaps TRBD1 (6 bases). Germline V gene data show CDR1 as GTSNPN and CDR2 as SVGIG (reference sequence). This CDR3 spans 15 amino acids. V lost 4 bases, J lost 6 bases, and 21 bases lay in between. For the CDR3, the DNA is TGTGCCTGGAACGACCGGGACACCATTATTTCTGAAGCTTTCTTT. Translating it yields CAWNDRDTIISEAFF. Using reference TRBV30 and TRBJ1-1 for the parts outside the CDR3, the full variable domain is SQTIHQWPATLVQPVGSPLSLECTVEGTSNPNLYWYRQAAGRGLQLLFYSVGIGQISSEVPQNLSASRPQDRQFILSSKKLLLSDSGFYLCAWNDRDTIISEAFFGQGTRLTVV.

The V call is TRBV5-6, the J call TRBJ2-1; possibly TRBD2 for D (6 bases). Trimming shortened V by 2 bases and J by 9 bases, and 6 bases separated the two germline ends. Germline CDR1 is SGHDT and CDR2 is YYEEEE. The CDR3 spans 11 residues. This chain's CDR3 is CASSLAGEQFF. The DNA of the CDR3 is TGTGCCAGCAGCTTAGCGGGTGAGCAGTTCTTC.

V gene TRBV4-2 combines with J gene TRBJ2-3; no clear D gene. The CDR3 spans 15 residues. V was shortened by 0 bases and J by 1 base, with 8 bases between the two germline ends. The germline gives CDR1 LGHNA, CDR2 YNFKEQ. CDR3 in amino acids: CASSQEYTRTDTQYF. In nucleotides, the CDR3 is TGTGCCAGCAGCCAAGAATACACACGCACAGATACGCAGTATTTT.

The gene calls are TRBV6-5 and TRBJ2-2, with TRBD1 matching 8 bases. The CDR3 loop spans 16 amino acids. The germline CDR1 and CDR2 sequences are MNHEY and SVGAGI. Losses at the gene ends were 0 bases for V and 4 bases for J; bases not matched to a gene: 4. CDR3 in DNA: TGTGCCAGCAGTTACTCCAGGACAGGGCCCACCGGGGAGCTGTTTTTT. Amino acid sequence: CASSYSRTGPTGELFF.

The chain combines TRBV25-1 with TRBJ1-2; TRBD1 might be the D (6 bases). Trimming left V 5 bases short and J 6 bases short, with 16 bases between. Germline V lookup: CDR1 MGHDK, CDR2 SYGVNS. The CDR3 extends over 14 amino acids. The DNA of the CDR3 is TGTGCCAGCAGTTTCACGCTCGGGGGCCATGGCTACACCTTC. Translation: CASSFTLGGHGYTF.

The rearrangement uses TRBV4-3 and TRBJ2-3; D is uncertain. V dropped 2 bases and J dropped 3 bases, with 12 bases sitting between them. Per germline, CDR1 LGHNA and CDR2 YSLEER. This CDR3 contains 15 residues. CDR3 sequence: CASSQRLQITDTQYF. CDR3 nucleotides: TGCGCCAGCAGCCAAAGGTTACAGATAACAGATACGCAGTATTTT.

In DNA form, the CDR3 reads TGTGCCAGCAGCTTGGGAGAGTACGAGCAGTACTTC. This sequence encodes CASSLGEYEQYF. The V and J genes are TRBV5-5 and TRBJ2-7, with no clear D. The CDR3 runs 12 residues. With 0 bases removed from V and 4 bases from J, the gap between germline ends came to 5 bases. In germline, CDR1 is SGHKS, CDR2 YYEKEE (reference sequence).

Details on this clone: An end of the junction differs from the germline gene, which may be a read error. The chain has TRBV7-7 and TRBJ2-5; D may be TRBD1 (5 bases). Germline-derived CDR1 and CDR2 are SSHAT and FNYEAQ (reference sequence). CDR3 size: 15 residues. The CDR3 nucleotides read TGTGCTAGCAGCTTAGGGCAGGGTGTGGCGGAGACCCAGTACTTC. Encoded protein: CASSLGQGVAETQYF. The whole variable domain, filled in from reference TRBV7-7 and TRBJ2-5, reads GAGVSQSPRYKVTKRGQDVTLRCDPISSHATLYWYQQALGQGPEFLTYFNYEAQPDKSGLPSDRFSAERPEGSISTLTIQRTEQRDSAMYRCASSLGQGVAETQYFGPGTRLLVL.

The V gene is TRBV7-2, the J gene TRBJ2-1; 7 bases are a match to TRBD1. Germline CDR1 SGHTA, CDR2 FQGNSA. The CDR3 sequence is 15 residues long. The ends lost 3 bases at V and 4 bases at J; junction bases unmatched: 6. As DNA, the CDR3 is TGTGCCAGCAGCTTTTCCGGGACAGCGTACAATGAGCAGTTCTTC. This gives the protein CASSFSGTAYNEQFF.

This rearrangement joins TRBV7-9 to TRBJ2-3; 8 nucleotides align to TRBD2. Looked up from germline, CDR1 is SEHNR and CDR2 is FQNEAQ (reference sequence). The V and J ends lost 6 bases and 4 bases, in that order; junction bases with no gene match: 12. The CDR3 extends over 16 amino acids. DNA of the CDR3: TGTGCCAGCAGTTCCGGGAGGGGAACCGTGGCAGATACGCAGTATTTT. Its protein is CASSSGRGTVADTQYF.

The chain recombines TRBV7-3 with TRBJ2-3, with 7 bases fitting TRBD1. From germline, CDR1 is SGHTA and CDR2 FQGTGA. This CDR3 has 14 residues. The ends lost 5 bases at V and 3 bases at J; junction bases unmatched: 5. CDR3 in DNA: TGTGCCAGCAGCCCTAGACAGGGAACAGATACGCAGTATTTT. Translation gives CASSPRQGTDTQYF.

This clone was seen a few times. The V gene is TRBV5-1, the J gene TRBJ1-1, with D unclear. Deletions cut 0 bases from V and 2 bases from J, with 8 bases between. This CDR3 has 14 amino acids. Germline lookup yields CDR1 SGHRS and CDR2 YFSETQ. The CDR3 DNA follows: TGCGCCAGCAGCTTGGGAGGGTTTAACACTGAAGCTTTCTTT. Encoded protein: CASSLGGFNTEAFF.

V is TRBV4-3 and J is TRBJ1-5, with 12 positions matching TRBD1. The ends lost 0 bases at V and 5 bases at J; junction bases unmatched: 5. CDR3 length: 17 amino acids. The V gene's germline CDR1 is LGHNA and CDR2 YSLEER. The DNA for the CDR3 is TGCGCCAGCAGCCAAGACCGGGACAGGGGGCTGTATCAGCCCCAGCATTTT. This gives the protein CASSQDRDRGLYQPQHF.

This chain uses TRBV6-5 with TRBJ1-1; D remains ambiguous. V was pared by 6 bases and J by 3 bases, with 14 bases between. Germline CDR1 MNHEY, CDR2 SVGAGI. This CDR3 spans 14 amino acids. CDR3 loop: CASSRPRRDTEAFF. In DNA, the CDR3 is TGTGCCAGCAGCCGCCCCCGCCGGGACACTGAAGCTTTCTTT.

The chain is built from TRBV5-4 and TRBJ1-6; 11 positions agree with TRBD1. This CDR3 contains 16 residues. Germline CDR1 SGHNT, CDR2 YYREEE (reference sequence). V lost 0 bases to trimming and J lost 14 bases; unmatched junction nucleotides: 10. The DNA of the CDR3 is TGTGCCAGCAGCTTGGCCCGTGGACAGGGGGCAGGAACCCTCCACTTT. Protein product: CASSLARGQGAGTLHF.